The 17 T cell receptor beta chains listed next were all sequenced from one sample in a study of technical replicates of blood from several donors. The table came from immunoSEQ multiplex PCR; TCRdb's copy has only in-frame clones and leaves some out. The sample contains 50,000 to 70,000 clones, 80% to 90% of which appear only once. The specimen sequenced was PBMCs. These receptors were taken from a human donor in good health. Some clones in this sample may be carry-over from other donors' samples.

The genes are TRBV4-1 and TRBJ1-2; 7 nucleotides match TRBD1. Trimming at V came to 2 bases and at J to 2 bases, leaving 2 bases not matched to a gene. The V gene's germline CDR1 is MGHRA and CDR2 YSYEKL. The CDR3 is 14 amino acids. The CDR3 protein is CASSQPDRNYGYTF. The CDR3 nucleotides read TGCGCCAGCAGCCAACCGGACAGGAACTATGGCTACACCTTC.

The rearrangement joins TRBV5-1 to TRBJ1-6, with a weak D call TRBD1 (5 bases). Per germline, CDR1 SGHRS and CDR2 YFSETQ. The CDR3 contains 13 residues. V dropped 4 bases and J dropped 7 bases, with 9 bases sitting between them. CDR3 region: CASSDAGNSPLHF. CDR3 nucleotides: TGCGCCAGCAGCGACGCAGGGAATTCACCCCTCCACTTT.

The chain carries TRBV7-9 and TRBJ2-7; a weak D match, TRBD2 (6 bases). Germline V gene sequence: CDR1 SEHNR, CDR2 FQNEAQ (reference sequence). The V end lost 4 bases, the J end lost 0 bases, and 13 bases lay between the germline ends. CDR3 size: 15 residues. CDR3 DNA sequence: TGTGCCAGCAGCTCCGGGGAGGAGGCCTCCTACGAGCAGTACTTC. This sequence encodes CASSSGEEASYEQYF.

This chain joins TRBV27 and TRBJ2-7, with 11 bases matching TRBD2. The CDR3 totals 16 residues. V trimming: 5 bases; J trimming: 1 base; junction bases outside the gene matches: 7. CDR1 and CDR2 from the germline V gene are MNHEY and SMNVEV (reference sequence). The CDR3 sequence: CASSATSGSWSYEQYF. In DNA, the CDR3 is TGTGCCAGCAGTGCCACTAGCGGGAGTTGGTCCTACGAGCAGTACTTC.

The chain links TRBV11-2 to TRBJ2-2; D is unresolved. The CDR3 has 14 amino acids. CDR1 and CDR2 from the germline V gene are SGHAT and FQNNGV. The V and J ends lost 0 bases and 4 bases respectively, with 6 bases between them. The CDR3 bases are TGTGCCAGCAGCTTAGATCCCGGCACCGGGGAGCTGTTTTTT. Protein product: CASSLDPGTGELFF.

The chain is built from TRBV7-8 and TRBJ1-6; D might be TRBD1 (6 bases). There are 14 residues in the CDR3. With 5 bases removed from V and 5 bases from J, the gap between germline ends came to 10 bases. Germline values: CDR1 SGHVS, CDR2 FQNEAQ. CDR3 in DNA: TGTGCCAGCAGCCAGGACAGTAATAATTCACCCCTCCACTTT. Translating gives CASSQDSNNSPLHF.

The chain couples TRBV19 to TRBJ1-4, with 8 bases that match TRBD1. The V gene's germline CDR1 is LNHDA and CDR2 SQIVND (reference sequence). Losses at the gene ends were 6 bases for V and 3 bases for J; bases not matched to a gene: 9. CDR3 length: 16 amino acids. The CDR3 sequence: CASRGLAGGSNEKLFF. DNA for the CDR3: TGTGCCAGTAGGGGCTTAGCAGGGGGCTCTAATGAAAAACTGTTTTTT.

The CDR3 protein is CASSFWQGSSGANVLTF. The CDR3 bases are TGTGCCAGCAGTTTTTGGCAGGGGTCGTCTGGGGCCAACGTCCTGACTTTC. The J gene is TRBJ2-6, the V gene TRBV27; D perhaps matches TRBD1 (6 bases). This CDR3 is 17 amino acids long. Trimming took off 3 bases at V and 1 base at J, with 13 bases between the two ends. Germline lookup yields CDR1 MNHEY and CDR2 SMNVEV (reference sequence).

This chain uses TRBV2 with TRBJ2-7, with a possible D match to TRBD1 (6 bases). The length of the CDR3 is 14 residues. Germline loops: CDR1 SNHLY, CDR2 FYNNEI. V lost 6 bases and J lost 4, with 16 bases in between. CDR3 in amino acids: CASRKQGSAYEQYF. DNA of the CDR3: TGTGCCAGCAGGAAGCAGGGGTCTGCATACGAGCAGTACTTC.

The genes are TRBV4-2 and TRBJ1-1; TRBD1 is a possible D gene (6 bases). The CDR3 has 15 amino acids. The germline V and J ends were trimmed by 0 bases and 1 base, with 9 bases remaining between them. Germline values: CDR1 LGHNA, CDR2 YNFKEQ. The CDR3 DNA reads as TGTGCCAGCAGCCAAGATCCCAGGGGGAACACTGAAGCTTTCTTT. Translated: CASSQDPRGNTEAFF.

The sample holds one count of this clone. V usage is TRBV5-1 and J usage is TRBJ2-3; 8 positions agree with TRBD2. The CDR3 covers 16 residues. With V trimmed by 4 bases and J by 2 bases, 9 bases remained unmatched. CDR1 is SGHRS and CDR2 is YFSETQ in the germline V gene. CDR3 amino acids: CASSLIAGSVTDTQYF. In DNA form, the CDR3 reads TGCGCCAGCAGCCTAATAGCGGGGTCGGTCACAGATACGCAGTATTTT.

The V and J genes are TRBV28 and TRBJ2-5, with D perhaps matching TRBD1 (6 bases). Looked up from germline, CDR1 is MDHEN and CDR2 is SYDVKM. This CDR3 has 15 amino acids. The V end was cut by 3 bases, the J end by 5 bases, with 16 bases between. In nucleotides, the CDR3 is TGTGCCAGCAGTTTCCGATCAACAGGGCCCGAGACCCAGTACTTC. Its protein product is CASSFRSTGPETQYF.

CDR3 sequence: CASSTGQGPTNEKLFF. The CDR3 nucleotides read TGCGCCAGCAGCACCGGACAGGGACCAACTAATGAAAAACTGTTTTTT. The chain carries TRBV5-1 and TRBJ1-4, with TRBD1 identical over 8 bases. The trim removed 4 bases at V and 0 bases at J, leaving 5 bases unmatched. The CDR3 runs 16 residues. Germline CDR1 and CDR2: SGHRS and YFSETQ.

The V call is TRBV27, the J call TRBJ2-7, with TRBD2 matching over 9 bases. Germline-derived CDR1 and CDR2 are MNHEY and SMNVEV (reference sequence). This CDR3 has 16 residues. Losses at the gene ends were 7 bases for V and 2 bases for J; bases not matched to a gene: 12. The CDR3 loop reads CASTPAFSGGAYEQYF. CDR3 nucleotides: TGTGCCAGCACCCCAGCTTTTAGCGGGGGAGCCTACGAGCAGTACTTC.

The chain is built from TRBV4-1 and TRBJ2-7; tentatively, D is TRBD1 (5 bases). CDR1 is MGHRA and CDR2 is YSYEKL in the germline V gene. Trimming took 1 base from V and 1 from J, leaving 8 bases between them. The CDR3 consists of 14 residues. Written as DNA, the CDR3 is TGCGCCAGCAGCCAAGCGGACACTTCCTACGAGCAGTACTTC. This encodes CASSQADTSYEQYF.

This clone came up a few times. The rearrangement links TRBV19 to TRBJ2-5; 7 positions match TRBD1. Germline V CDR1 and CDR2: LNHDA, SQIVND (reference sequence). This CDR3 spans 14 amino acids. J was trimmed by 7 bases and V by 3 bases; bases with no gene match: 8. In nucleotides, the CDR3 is TGTGCCAGTAGTATCCGAGACAGGGAAACGACCCAGTACTTC. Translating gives CASSIRDRETTQYF.

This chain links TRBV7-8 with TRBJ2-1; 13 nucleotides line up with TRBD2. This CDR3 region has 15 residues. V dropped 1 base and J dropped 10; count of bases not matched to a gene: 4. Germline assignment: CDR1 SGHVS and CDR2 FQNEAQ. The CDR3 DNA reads TGTGCCAGCAGCTTAGTACTAGCGGGGGGGCGAGAGCAGTTCTTC. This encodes CASSLVLAGGREQFF.